This TCR beta chain was found in a study of blood T cell repertoires in COVID-19 (dated by TCRdb to the early 2020s). As for the study more broadly: Samples from collaborators originated in the United States, Italy and Spain and spanned both the acute and convalescent phases of COVID-19. The prospective study material was composed of cDNA or gDNA derived from T cells, B-cell-depleted T cells, or PBMCs. Subjects who had been exposed to COVID-19, were actively infected with it, or had recovered from it provided the deeply sampled blood TCRbeta repertoires that made up the dataset. A freely available public database, intended as a resource for researchers studying the immune response to SARS-CoV-2, is where the repertoires were released. Samples came from the ongoing ImmuneRACE study (first 160 participants) plus 1,254 subjects from 6 global collaborators. A de-identified subject ID, COVID-19 status, age in years and sex were almost always included in the sample metadata. Where available, HLA class I and class II types were obtained from metadata supplied by the sample provider rather than from assay-based typing. Beyond this particular receptor, the publication reports: How much clinical and demographic metadata was included differed by source and by participant, and the metadata was provided uncurated.

As to this clone: What this receptor recognizes is not known. One base away there is no much larger clone; base qualities are not given.

The CDR3 contains 15 residues, cysteine and phenylalanine counted. Solely the CDR3 DNA is kept, with 45 bases framed from the first base. From the germline V gene, CDR1 is SGHAT and CDR2 is FQNNGV. Trimming leaves V shorter by 5 bases and J shorter by 2 bases, with the junction holding 8 bases beyond the gene matches. The collaborating institutions used their own protocols to collect whole blood in K2EDTA tubes. For TCRbeta analysis, collaborator samples were shipped as frozen whole blood, as isolated PBMCs, or as DNA extracted from either sample type. TCRbeta CDR3 regions were amplified from genomic DNA by means of the immunoSEQ Assay, a bias-controlled multiplex PCR. Turning to the authors' computational methods: The number of nucleated cells in each sample was estimated by amplification of reference gene primers within the assay. To quantify the absolute abundance of each unique TCRbeta CDR3 rearrangement, sequence reads were collapsed and filtered. For each sample, productive Simpson clonality was calculated by taking the square root of Simpson's diversity index across productive rearrangements. The table was pulled from immuneACCESS by TCRdb, which kept in-frame rearrangements only. Such tables lose some clones; where checked, under half of the loss comes from unresolved V genes, and the rest has no known cause. The V and J calls and clone size were taken over from that table, and D and trimming were inferred from the DNA. This sample comprises around 270,000 clones, 85% to 90% of them detected only once. The leading ten clones occupy around 0.84% of the sample.

The rearrangement joined TRBV11-2 to TRBJ2-5; TRBD2 lines up with 7 middle nucleotides. Specimen: peripheral blood. The source of this sequence is a man in his thirties or forties with acute or convalescent COVID-19. The DNA is as follows: TGTGCCAGCAGCCCGTGGCTAGCGGAACAAGAGACCCAGTACTTC. Its protein product is CASSPWLAEQETQYF.